The rows below give T cell receptor beta chains drawn from one sample of a study of blood T cells in healthy people across ages. TCRdb analysed the 5' RACE reads with MiXCR anew, one entry per CDR3 protein. This table holds some 1.5 million distinct CDR3 sequences, 28% found once. The sequencing input was blood. Receptors were obtained from a woman aged 30 to 39 in good health. Each CDR3 is given with its conserved first and last residue. A D gene is named only where the DNA matches it firmly. The listing skips clone size in some rows; elsewhere it reads once, few, many or a size class.

V: TRBV28
size: .
J: TRBJ1-2
D: .
CDR3: CASAHGAEYGYTF
DNA: TGTGCCAGCGCCCACGGGGCTGAGTATGGCTACACCTTC

V: TRBV28
size: few
J: TRBJ1-5
D: TRBD1
CDR3: CASSLGTGSSREAQHF
DNA: TGTGCCAGCAGTTTAGGGACAGGGTCTTCTCGTGAGGCCCAGCATTTT

V: TRBV14
size: few
J: TRBJ2-6
D: .
CDR3: CASSQGRGGANVLTF
DNA: TGTGCCAGCAGCCAAGGGAGAGGAGGGGCCAACGTCCTGACTTTC

V: TRBV2
size: few
J: TRBJ2-1
D: .
CDR3: CASRSVGFRGGNEQFF
DNA: TGTGCCAGCAGATCGGTAGGGTTCAGGGGGGGGAATGAGCAGTTCTTC

V: TRBV5-4
size: .
J: TRBJ1-3
D: .
CDR3: CASSLAGTVGNTIYF
DNA: TGTGCCAGCAGCTTGGCCGGGACGGTAGGAAACACCATATATTTT

V: TRBV7-9
size: few
J: TRBJ2-5
D: .
CDR3: CASEPPGYNEQYF
DNA: TGTGCCAGCGAGCCCCCAGGTTACAATGAGCAGTACTTC

V: TRBV7-8
size: many
J: TRBJ2-5
D: .
CDR3: CASSARLVETQYF
DNA: TGTGCCAGCAGCGCCAGACTAGTGGAGACCCAGTACTTC

V: TRBV12-3/TRBV12-4
size: few
J: TRBJ2-5
D: .
CDR3: CASRPGTQETQYF
DNA: TGTGCCAGCAGGCCCGGGACTCAAGAGACCCAGTACTTC

V: TRBV24-1
size: .
J: TRBJ2-5
D: .
CDR3: CAASDPGRGRETQYF
DNA: TGTGCCGCCAGTGACCCAGGGCGGGGAAGAGAGACCCAGTACTTC

V: TRBV20-1
size: .
J: TRBJ2-1
D: .
CDR3: CSAPFGWDEQFF
DNA: TGCAGTGCCCCCTTTGGGTGGGATGAGCAGTTCTTC

V: TRBV12-3/TRBV12-4
size: .
J: TRBJ2-1
D: TRBD2
CDR3: CASKGLVETNEQFF
DNA: TGTGCCAGCAAGGGACTAGTGGAGACGAATGAGCAGTTCTTC

V: TRBV10-3
size: .
J: TRBJ2-2
D: .
CDR3: CAISELTTGEGSGERFF
DNA: TGTGCCATCAGTGAGTTAACGACAGGTGAAGGCTCCGGGGAGCGGTTTTTT

V: TRBV20-1
size: .
J: TRBJ2-3
D: .
CDR3: CSAPLLGTDTQYF
DNA: TGCAGTGCTCCTCTGCTGGGCACAGATACGCAGTATTTT

V: TRBV7-2
size: .
J: TRBJ2-5
D: .
CDR3: CASSLGPVLRGETQYF
DNA: TGTGCCAGCAGCTTAGGGCCAGTCCTCCGGGGGGAGACCCAGTACTTC

V: TRBV29-1
size: .
J: TRBJ1-2
D: TRBD1
CDR3: CSGKGQDGYTF
DNA: TGCAGCGGAAAGGGACAGGATGGCTACACCTTC

V: TRBV18
size: .
J: TRBJ2-7
D: TRBD1
CDR3: CASSPNGQGLEQYF
DNA: TGTGCCAGCTCACCGAACGGACAGGGCTTGGAGCAGTACTTC